This TCR beta chain was identified in a study of blood T cells in healthy people across ages. The V segment lost 8 bases and the J segment 4 bases; nucleotides outside the gene matches: 14. Looked up from germline, CDR1 is SGHRS and CDR2 is YFSETQ. This CDR3 contains 17 residues. Sample-barcoded 5' priming and a J-beta primer mix drove a second PCR of about 6 to 12 cycles. Each cDNA molecule was tagged by a template-switch adaptor that had 12 random nucleotides. Via MiXCR, TCRdb re-called the 5' RACE reads, giving one row per CDR3 protein. The repertoire holds over 1,200,000 distinct CDR3 sequences, with around 55% as singletons.

The source is a man in his late teens or twenties in good health. The chain couples TRBV5-1 to TRBJ1-4; 10 nucleotides align to TRBD1. The source material was blood. The DNA of the CDR3 is TGCGCCAGTAACCCGGGACAGGGGACGATTGGTAATGAAAAACTGTTTTTT. Translating gives CASNPGQGTIGNEKLFF.